Listed here are 2 T cell receptor beta chains from one sample, sequenced in a study of graft-versus-host responses after intestinal transplantation. Assay: immunoSEQ multiplex PCR; the TCRdb copy retains only in-frame clones and omits some. The data show about 110,000 clones, with just under 95% seen just once and roughly 0.5% held by the top ten. The antigens for these receptors are not known. Sequencing was performed on unstimulated CD8+ T cells sorted from spleen or lymph node cells, taken before intestinal transplant. The receptors derive from a human donor who received an intestinal transplant.

As DNA, the CDR3 is TGTGCCAGCCGGGTTGAGGGAGCTGGAAACACCATATATTTT. Its protein is CASRVEGAGNTIYF. This chain joins TRBV2 and TRBJ1-3, with D unclear. V dropped 8 bases and J dropped 2 bases, with 13 bases sitting between them. Germline CDR1 is SNHLY and CDR2 is FYNNEI. This CDR3 comprises 14 residues.

About this clone itself: One junction end does not reproduce the germline sequence, and a read error may be involved. The sample contains more than one DNA sequence encoding this CDR3. V is TRBV5-3 and J is TRBJ1-2, with 7 bases identical to TRBD1. TRBV5-3 is labeled an ORF, and its function is uncertain. This CDR3 comprises 14 residues. In DNA form, the CDR3 reads TGCGCCAGAAGCTGCCGACAGGGTGAGTATGGCTACACCTTC. It yields the protein CARSCRQGEYGYTF.